These 11 T cell receptor beta chains came from one sample sequenced in a study of T cells after yellow fever vaccination. A single record per CDR3 protein comes from TCRdb applying MiXCR to the 5' RACE reads. The sample has 300,000 to 400,000 distinct CDR3 sequences; approximately 12% are singletons. The input for sequencing was CD4+ T cells sorted from PBMCs, taken 15 days after the yellow fever booster vaccination. Receptors were obtained from a young man who received the YFV17D yellow fever vaccine.

V and J are TRBV20-1 and TRBJ1-2; D possibly corresponds to TRBD1 (6 bases). Germline V lookup: CDR1 DFQATT, CDR2 SNEGSKA (reference sequence). Trimming took off 5 bases at V and 4 bases at J, with 14 bases between the two ends. The CDR3 loop spans 13 amino acids. DNA for the CDR3: TGCAGTGCTCCGAAGAGGGGGGGCTATGGCTACACCTTC. Translation: CSAPKRGGYGYTF.

This clonotype turned up a few times. The chain joins TRBV18 to TRBJ1-6, with 9 bases identical to TRBD1. The CDR3 extends over 15 amino acids. Germline V gene data show CDR1 as KGHSH and CDR2 as LQKENI. V lost 2 bases and J lost 7; bases outside the gene matches: 3. CDR3 residues: CASSPSGTGNSPLHF. Written as DNA, the CDR3 is TGTGCCAGCTCACCATCCGGGACAGGGAATTCACCCCTCCACTTT.

This chain connects TRBV6-5 to TRBJ2-5; a weak D match, TRBD2 (6 bases). This CDR3 has 11 residues. V was shortened by 5 bases and J by 9 bases, with 10 bases between the two germline ends. CDR1 and CDR2 from the germline V gene are MNHEY and SVGAGI. The CDR3 DNA reads TGTGCCAGCAGTCGGGGGACGGCCCAGTACTTC. Protein sequence: CASSRGTAQYF.

Here the CDR3 DNA reads TGTGCCAGCTCACGGGACCCTACAGCCAAAAACATTCAGTACTTC. It encodes CASSRDPTAKNIQYF. The chain couples TRBV18 to TRBJ2-4; the D gene could be TRBD1 or TRBD2 (5 bases each). CDR3 length: 15 residues. Germline V gene data show CDR1 as KGHSH and CDR2 as LQKENI. V was pared by 4 bases and J by 0 bases, with 10 bases between.

This chain joins TRBV10-3 and TRBJ2-7; tentative D call: TRBD2 (6 bases). The CDR3 has 14 residues. Trimming took 8 bases from V and 0 from J, leaving 14 bases between them. Per germline, CDR1 ENHRY and CDR2 SYGVKD. The CDR3 here is CAIGAGPYSYEQYF. The DNA of the CDR3 is TGTGCCATCGGTGCGGGACCCTACTCCTACGAGCAGTACTTC.

This CDR3 reads CASSPAENTEAFF. The CDR3 DNA reads TGTGCCAGCTCACCAGCAGAGAACACTGAAGCTTTCTTT. V is TRBV18 and J is TRBJ1-1; the D is unclear. CDR1 is KGHSH, CDR2 LQKENI, per germline. The CDR3 is 13 amino acids. Trimming took off 2 bases at V and 1 base at J, with 5 bases between the two ends.

This clonotype was seen at least ten times. The chain has TRBV7-9 and TRBJ1-5; D is possibly TRBD1 (5 bases). The V and J ends lost 5 bases and 7 bases respectively, with 15 bases between them. The CDR3 extends over 14 amino acids. Germline V lookup: CDR1 SEHNR, CDR2 FQNEAQ (reference sequence). CDR3 bases: TGTGCCAGCAGCCCCCTTGGGGGAGGCCAGCCCCAGCATTTT. Residues: CASSPLGGGQPQHF.

V and J are TRBV27 and TRBJ1-1; 8 bases align to TRBD1. The CDR3 has 14 residues. With V trimmed by 4 bases and J by 10 bases, 11 bases remained unmatched. The germline CDR1 and CDR2 sequences are MNHEY and SMNVEV (reference sequence). CDR3 DNA sequence: TGTGCCAGCAGTTCCCAGGGGGCGCGGAGTGGAGCTTTCTTT. Protein sequence: CASSSQGARSGAFF.

The chain has TRBV5-4 and TRBJ2-3; TRBD2 might be the D (5 bases). The V and J ends lost 10 bases and 2 bases respectively, with 17 bases between them. This CDR3 comprises 14 residues. The germline CDR1 and CDR2 sequences are SGHNT and YYREEE (reference sequence). CDR3 in amino acids: CACSIGLPTDTQYF. The CDR3 region has the DNA TGTGCCTGCTCGATAGGACTTCCCACAGATACGCAGTATTTT.

This clonotype was picked up many times. The rearrangement uses TRBV9 and TRBJ1-2, with D possibly TRBD1 on 5 matching bases. V gave up 0 bases and J gave up 2 bases, with 17 bases separating them. CDR3 size: 17 residues. Germline assignment: CDR1 SGDLS and CDR2 YYNGEE. The CDR3 loop is CASSVGTGLVLNYGYTF. In nucleotides, the CDR3 is TGTGCCAGCAGCGTAGGCACAGGCCTCGTCCTAAACTATGGCTACACCTTC.

The CDR3 spells CASRSLSGGFQETQYF. The CDR3, as DNA: TGTGCCAGCAGGTCCCTCAGCGGGGGATTCCAAGAGACCCAGTACTTC. The chain uses TRBV12-3 or TRBV12-4 and TRBJ2-5; 8 bases line up with TRBD2. The CDR3 covers 16 residues. V dropped 6 bases and J dropped 1; count of bases not matched to a gene: 10.